A selection of T cell receptor beta chains follows, all from one sample in a study of PD-1 blockade in classical Hodgkin lymphoma. Method: immunoSEQ multiplex PCR; TCRdb's copy keeps in-frame clones and lacks some. Of 21,000 or so clones listed, roughly 75% are singletons. This sample comprised peripheral blood mononuclear cells (PBMCs), obtained before the second cycle of nivolumab. Receptor source: a human donor with classical Hodgkin lymphoma. Both conserved end residues are part of each CDR3. The D gene is left open where the match is weak. A clone size is listed for some rows: how often the clone was seen (once, few, many), or a class if it is expanded.

-	TRBJ2-3	TRBV5-6	once	CASSVSTDTQYF	TGTGCCAGCAGCGTGAGCACAGATACGCAGTATTTT
-	TRBJ2-6	TRBV4-3	-	CASSQEKQGIISPGANVLTF	TGCGCCAGCAGCCAAGAGAAACAGGGTATTATATCACCTGGGGCCAACGTCCTGACTTTC
-	TRBJ2-7	TRBV5-5	-	CASSQDLGAYEQYF	TGCGCCAGCAGCCAAGATTTAGGGGCCTACGAGCAGTACTTC
TRBD1	TRBJ1-6	TRBV5-4	-	CASSLFGTGGSPLHF	TGTGCCAGCAGCTTGTTTGGGACAGGGGGTTCACCCCTCCACTTT
-	TRBJ2-3	TRBV2	few	CASSVGSGLQYF	TGTGCCAGCAGTGTTGGGTCAGGACTACAGTATTTT
-	TRBJ2-7	TRBV4-3	once	CASSTDGSSEQYF	TGCGCCAGCAGCACAGACGGGAGCTCCGAGCAGTACTTC
-	TRBJ1-1	TRBV5-1	few	CASSFTGTTEAFF	TGCGCCAGCAGCTTCACAGGGACCACTGAAGCTTTCTTT
-	TRBJ2-3	TRBV13	medium-sized	CASSWGQRGDTQYF	TGTGCCAGCAGCTGGGGGCAGCGGGGTGATACGCAGTATTTT
TRBD1	TRBJ1-4	TRBV10-1	-	CASSEPGQGLGSGKLFF	TGCGCCAGCAGTGAGCCGGGACAGGGGTTAGGGAGCGGAAAACTGTTTTTT
-	TRBJ1-5	TRBV29-1	-	CSVVTGTNNQPQHF	TGCAGCGTTGTAACCGGGACGAACAATCAGCCCCAGCATTTT
TRBD2	TRBJ2-2	TRBV7-1	-	CASSPGLAGLITGELFF	TGTGCCAGCAGCCCGGGACTAGCGGGATTGATCACCGGGGAGCTGTTTTTT
-	TRBJ2-1	TRBV7-6	-	CASSLGPGWSNEQFF	TGTGCCAGCAGCTTAGGCCCGGGATGGTCCAATGAGCAGTTCTTC
-	TRBJ2-1	TRBV20-1	-	CSARDMNEQFF	TGCAGTGCTAGAGATATGAATGAGCAGTTCTTC
TRBD2	TRBJ2-7	TRBV6-4	-	CASSYPSGTSGSCVDEQYF	TGTGCCAGCAGCTACCCCTCCGGGACTAGCGGGAGCTGTGTGGACGAGCAGTACTTC
-	TRBJ1-2	TRBV4-3	few	CASSQERGRYGYTF	TGCGCCAGCAGCCAAGAACGTGGCCGGTATGGCTACACCTTC
-	TRBJ2-3	TRBV30	-	CAWGLASPSTDTQYF	TGTGCCTGGGGCCTAGCGAGCCCTAGCACAGATACGCAGTATTTT
-	TRBJ1-2	TRBV6-1	-	CASSLSGDYGYTF	TGTGCCAGCAGTCTTTCAGGGGACTATGGCTACACCTTC
TRBD2	TRBJ2-7	TRBV5-4	-	CASSLGREGHEQYF	TGTGCCAGCAGCTTGGGGCGGGAGGGCCACGAGCAGTACTTC
-	TRBJ1-2	TRBV6-5	-	CASSKARTDGYTF	TGTGCCAGCAGCAAAGCCCGGACCGATGGCTACACCTTC
-	TRBJ1-2	TRBV6-1	-	CASIKDPQPNYGYTF	TGTGCCAGCATTAAAGACCCACAGCCGAACTATGGCTACACCTTC
-	TRBJ1-1	TRBV5-4	-	CASSYRAEGSEAFF	TGTGCCAGCAGCTACCGGGCCGAGGGGAGTGAAGCTTTCTTT
TRBD2	TRBJ2-3	TRBV14	-	CASSQDLILAGVRNTQYF	TGTGCCAGCAGCCAAGACCTGATCTTGGCGGGAGTAAGAAATACGCAGTATTTT